This passage covers 3 T cell receptor beta chains from one sample sequenced in a study of human T cells and chemical hapten exposure (dated by TCRdb to the early 2020s). The intended sense of this specimen's time point label: patch test 2, 6 weeks after DPC sensitization. The treatment or condition label for this specimen denotes: therapeutic diphenylcyclopropenone sensitization with weekly scalp DPC. Receptor amplification or capture employed RACE. TCRdb names NextSeq 500 as the instrument used. TCRdb applied fastp at Q25 and MiXCR to the public reads, then kept only in-frame beta chains. When rows share a CDR3 protein, they turn into one entry using the most common DNA and genes. Within this sample are some 350,000 distinct CDR3 sequences, with roughly 6% of them counted one time only. The biggest ten clones account for less than 6.5% of the sample. The input for sequencing was whole blood, taken in connection with sensitization to the hapten diphenylcyclopropenone (DPC). The receptors were sampled from a woman between 18 and 29 years old with alopecia areata. Some clones in this sample may be carry-over from other donors' samples.

There are many counts of this clonotype. This chain uses TRBV2 with TRBJ1-5; D gene ambiguous. CDR3 length: 12 amino acids. Trimming shortened V by 3 bases and J by 9 bases, and 9 bases separated the two germline ends. CDR1 and CDR2 from the germline V gene are SNHLY and FYNNEI. The CDR3 reads CASSEVSPPQHF. CDR3 DNA sequence: TGTGCCAGCAGTGAGGTATCCCCGCCCCAGCATTTT.

This clonotype has at least ten counts. The CDR3 region has the DNA TGTGCCAGCAGCTTATCCCCTCCTGGCTTAGAGACCCAGTACTTC. This sequence encodes CASSLSPPGLETQYF. The rearrangement joins TRBV7-2 to TRBJ2-5; no clear D. V lost 2 bases to trimming and J lost 4 bases, with 14 bases between them. The V gene's germline CDR1 is SGHTA and CDR2 FQGNSA. The CDR3 sequence is 15 residues long.

This clonotype was seen ten or more times. This chain links TRBV10-3 with TRBJ1-2; unclear D gene. V lost 2 bases and J 4 bases, leaving 8 bases between the germline ends. Germline lookup yields CDR1 ENHRY and CDR2 SYGVKD. This CDR3 has 13 amino acids. In DNA form, the CDR3 reads TGTGCCATCAGTGAGCAGCAGCTCTATGGCTACACCTTC. Its protein product is CAISEQQLYGYTF.